What follows are 8 T cell receptor beta chains derived from one specimen sequenced in a study of beta chain features in type 1 diabetes. Study observations and caveats: In all four CD4+ subsets, TCRB CDR3 length was significantly, moderately reduced in type 1 diabetes.

Expressed TCRB transcripts were sequenced, since all the RNA that had been isolated was reverse transcribed. The assay was immunoSEQ multiplex PCR, and TCRdb's table has in-frame clones only and misses some. Among a few hundred thousand clones, approximately 13% were seen once, and the ten largest hold about 0.016%. Antigens of these TCRs are unknown. Specimen: naive CD4+ T cells from blood. The receptor source for this set is a woman under 30 with type 1 diabetes.

This clone was observed a few times. V usage is TRBV6-1 and J usage is TRBJ2-7; 7 bases agree with TRBD2. This CDR3 spans 14 amino acids. CDR1 MNHNS and CDR2 SASEGT come from the germline V gene. Trimming cost V 2 bases and J 6 bases; bases outside gene matches: 7. The CDR3 loop is CASSEQSGTFEQYV. In DNA form, the CDR3 reads TGTGCCAGCAGTGAACAAAGCGGGACGTTCGAGCAGTACGTC.

The rearrangement uses TRBV14 and TRBJ2-1; the match to TRBD2 covers 11 bases. With V trimmed by 4 bases and J by 3 bases, 5 bases remained unmatched. CDR1 and CDR2 (germline): SGHDN, FVKESK. The CDR3 sequence is 16 residues long. The CDR3 sequence is CASSPSLAGVYNEQFF. DNA of the CDR3: TGTGCCAGCAGCCCCTCACTAGCGGGGGTCTACAATGAGCAGTTCTTC.

This clone has more than one count but fewer than ten. This sequence joins TRBV11-2 and TRBJ2-1; 9 nucleotides line up with TRBD1. The CDR3 loop spans 15 amino acids. V lost 5 bases and J lost 4; bases outside the gene matches: 6. Per germline, CDR1 SGHAT and CDR2 FQNNGV. The CDR3 coding sequence is TGTGCCAGCAGCCTGGGACAGGGATCATACAATGAGCAGTTCTTC. Amino acids: CASSLGQGSYNEQFF.

This clone was found a few times. The V gene is TRBV30, the J gene TRBJ2-3, with 10 bases that match TRBD2. Trimming took 3 bases from V and 0 from J; bases not matched to a gene: 3. The length of the CDR3 is 15 residues. Germline assignment: CDR1 GTSNPN and CDR2 SVGIG (reference sequence). The CDR3 sequence is CAWRLAGRSTDTQYF. The CDR3 DNA follows: TGTGCCTGGAGACTAGCGGGACGAAGCACAGATACGCAGTATTTT. Looking up the rest from reference TRBV30 and TRBJ2-3 gives the full variable domain: SQTIHQWPATLVQPVGSPLSLECTVEGTSNPNLYWYRQAAGRGLQLLFYSVGIGQISSEVPQNLSASRPQDRQFILSSKKLLLSDSGFYLCAWRLAGRSTDTQYFGPGTRLTVL.

The chain carries TRBV4-1 and TRBJ2-2; D perhaps matches TRBD1 (6 bases). Germline CDR1 is MGHRA and CDR2 is YSYEKL. This CDR3 region has 15 residues. V dropped 1 base and J dropped 2 bases, with 8 bases sitting between them. The CDR3 here is CASSQAGQNTGELFF. The CDR3 region has the DNA TGCGCCAGCAGCCAAGCGGGACAAAACACCGGGGAGCTGTTTTTT.

This chain uses TRBV6-5 with TRBJ1-2; 9 bases are shared with TRBD1. The germline CDR1 and CDR2 sequences are MNHEY and SVGAGI. Trimming removed 4 bases from V and 8 bases from J; junction bases left unmatched: 5. The CDR3 sequence is 13 residues long. The CDR3 sequence: CASSFGTGSGYTF. CDR3 DNA sequence: TGTGCCAGCAGTTTCGGGACAGGGTCGGGCTACACCTTC.

This clone was observed a few times. The chain combines TRBV30 with TRBJ2-1, with 9 positions matching TRBD2. Germline V gene data show CDR1 as GTSNPN and CDR2 as SVGIG (reference sequence). V lost 5 bases and J lost 3; bases outside the gene matches: 2. The CDR3 is made up of 13 amino acids. This CDR3 is CAWGTSIYNEQFF. In DNA form, the CDR3 reads TGTGCCTGGGGGACTAGCATCTACAATGAGCAGTTCTTC.

This sequence joins TRBV7-2 and TRBJ1-2, with TRBD1 matching over 9 bases. V lost 5 bases, J lost 1 base, and 5 bases stayed unmatched. The CDR3 is 15 residues long. Germline V gene data show CDR1 as SGHTA and CDR2 as FQGNSA. The CDR3 bases are TGTGCCAGCAGCCCAAGGACAGGGGTTAACTATGGCTACACCTTC. Amino acids: CASSPRTGVNYGYTF.